This is a list of T cell receptor beta chains from one sample in a study of blood T cell repertoires in COVID-19. Measured with immunoSEQ multiplex PCR; TCRdb has only the in-frame clones, and not every one. Of about 220,000 clones in the sample, 70% to 90% were seen once. The sample taken for sequencing was PBMCs or T cells enriched from blood (not recorded which). All receptors derive from a woman in her 50s with acute COVID-19. CDR3s include the opening cysteine and the closing phenylalanine or tryptophan. Fields, in order: V gene, J gene, CDR3 length, clone size, D gene, CDR3 DNA, CDR3 protein. D genes are given only for firm matches. The listing skips clone size in some rows; elsewhere it reads once, few, many or a size class.

TRBV10-3	TRBJ2-7	14	once	NA	TGTGCCATCAGTGAGTCTGAGACAGGCGGAGAGCAGTACTTC	CAISESETGGEQYF
TRBV18	TRBJ2-3	16	NA	NA	TGTGCCAGCTCACCATCGAAGGGGGTAAGGACAGATACGCAGTATTTT	CASSPSKGVRTDTQYF
TRBV7-2	TRBJ2-1	18	NA	NA	TGTGCCAGCAGCTTAGTCCGGGCGGGGCGGGTCTCCTACAATGAGCAGTTCTTC	CASSLVRAGRVSYNEQFF
TRBV7-2	TRBJ1-6	17	NA	TRBD1	TGTGCCAGCAGGAACAGCGTACGGACAGGGTGGGGTTCACCCCTCCACTTT	CASRNSVRTGWGSPLHF
TRBV28	TRBJ2-1	16	NA	TRBD1	TGTGCCAGCAGTCTCGATTCGGGACAGCGCTACAATGAGCAGTTCTTC	CASSLDSGQRYNEQFF
TRBV19	TRBJ1-2	12	NA	TRBD1	TGTGCCAGTCACGGACAGGGCGTCAGCTACACCTTC	CASHGQGVSYTF
TRBV27	TRBJ2-7	15	NA	TRBD1	TGTGCCAGCAGTTTAGTCGGGACAGGGGTTTACGAGCAGTACTTC	CASSLVGTGVYEQYF
TRBV29-1	TRBJ1-6	13	NA	NA	TGCAGCGCCCGGAGCTCCTATAATTCACCCCTCCACTTT	CSARSSYNSPLHF
TRBV6-2/TRBV6-3	TRBJ1-3	14	NA	NA	TGTGCCAGCAGTAGGGGGACAAATGGAAACACCATATATTTT	CASSRGTNGNTIYF
TRBV7-2	TRBJ2-7	12	once	NA	TGTGCCAGCAGGTACGCGAACGACGAGCAGTACTTC	CASRYANDEQYF
TRBV3-1/TRBV3-2	TRBJ1-4	14	NA	TRBD1	TGTGCCAGCAGCCTCAGGGGGGATGGTGAAAAACTGTTTTTT	CASSLRGDGEKLFF
TRBV24-1	TRBJ2-3	17	NA	TRBD1	TGTGCCACCAGTGATTTGGACAGGGGCCTTATCACAGATACGCAGTATTTT	CATSDLDRGLITDTQYF
TRBV10-3	TRBJ1-1	12	NA	NA	TGTGCCATCAGTGACCCGGGGGGGGAACCTTTCTTT	CAISDPGGEPFF
TRBV5-1	TRBJ2-7	17	NA	NA	TGCGCCAGCAGCTCAGGGGGGTTGGCGGGGAGCTCCTACGAGCAGTACTTC	CASSSGGLAGSSYEQYF
TRBV19	TRBJ2-7	15	once	TRBD2	TGTGCCAGTAGTATAGATCCTAGCGGGATCTACGAGCAGTACTTC	CASSIDPSGIYEQYF
TRBV27	TRBJ2-1	14	NA	TRBD2	TGTGCCAGCAGTTTATCTTCTAGCGGTAATGAGCAGTTCTTC	CASSLSSSGNEQFF
TRBV24-1	TRBJ1-5	14	few	NA	TGTGCCACCAGTGATTTGCACAACAATCAGCCCCAGCATTTT	CATSDLHNNQPQHF
TRBV28	TRBJ2-7	15	few	TRBD1	TGTGCCAGCAGACACGGGGGGACAGGGCGGAACGAGCAGTACTTC	CASRHGGTGRNEQYF
TRBV14	TRBJ1-3	17	once	TRBD1	TGTGCCAGCAGCCAGCCTTACAGGGGCTTCTCTGGAAACACCATATATTTT	CASSQPYRGFSGNTIYF
TRBV7-8	TRBJ1-2	12	NA	NA	TGTGCCAGCAGCCCCCGCAGCTATGGCTACACCTTC	CASSPRSYGYTF
TRBV18	TRBJ2-1	15	NA	TRBD2	TGTGCCAGCTCACTGAGGACTAGCAGGGACAATGAGCAGTTCTTC	CASSLRTSRDNEQFF
TRBV27	TRBJ1-2	14	NA	NA	TGTGCCAGCAGTTTAAGTTCGGGGTACTATGGCTACACCTTC	CASSLSSGYYGYTF
TRBV11-2	TRBJ2-3	16	NA	NA	TGTGCCAGCAGCCGTTCGACTAGGAGTGGCACAGATACGCAGTATTTT	CASSRSTRSGTDTQYF
TRBV4-1	TRBJ1-2	15	NA	NA	TGCGCCAGCAGCCAAAGAGGGGAAGGGGGCTATGGCTACACCTTC	CASSQRGEGGYGYTF